The T cell receptor beta chain under discussion was sequenced for a study of beta chain features in type 1 diabetes. Across the study: No age, gender or cell yield differences were seen between patients and healthy donors.

The V segment lost 4 bases and the J segment 1 base; nucleotides outside the gene matches: 1. This CDR3 is 14 amino acids long. Germline V gene lookup returns CDR1 LNHDA and CDR2 SQIVND (reference sequence). TCRB transcripts that were expressed got sequenced, as all of the isolated RNA had been reverse transcribed. Assay: immunoSEQ multiplex PCR; the TCRdb copy retains only in-frame clones and omits some. The sample has almost 350,000 clones; 8% are singletons. The sequence was obtained from a woman between 18 and 29 years old in good health. Sequenced material: central memory CD4+ T cells from blood. The V gene is TRBV19, the J gene TRBJ1-5, with TRBD1 matching over 7 bases. The CDR3 region is CASSRGQSNQPQHF. DNA for the CDR3: TGTGCCAGTAGTAGGGGACAGAGCAATCAGCCCCAGCATTTT.